Each of the 32 T cell receptor beta chains below was sequenced from the same sample in a study of cytomegalovirus exposure and HLA in healthy donors. Use of 60 Vbeta and 13 Jbeta primers characterized the PCR. Assay used: immunoSEQ multiplex PCR; TCRdb lists only in-frame clones, some missing. The sample lists about 160,000 clones; approximately 80% were seen once. Sequenced input: PBMCs. Receptors originate from a man in his thirties or forties in good health and CMV-seropositive.

The V gene is TRBV5-6, the J gene TRBJ2-7, with 8 bases identical to TRBD1. V gave up 4 bases and J gave up 5 bases; unmatched junction bases: 8. Per the germline V gene, CDR1 is SGHDT and CDR2 is YYEEEE. The CDR3 is 14 residues long. DNA for the CDR3: TGTGCCAGCAGCCAAGGACAGGGTTTCGACGAGCAGTACTTC. Residues: CASSQGQGFDEQYF.

This clone was detected only a few times. This rearrangement joins TRBV10-2 to TRBJ2-1, with 10 nucleotides matching TRBD1. After removal of 0 bases from V and 4 bases from J, the junction contained 0 bases not matched to a gene. CDR3 size: 15 residues. Per germline, CDR1 WSHSY and CDR2 SAAADI. The CDR3 DNA follows: TGCGCCAGCAGTGAGTCGGGACAGGGGTACAATGAGCAGTTCTTC. This encodes CASSESGQGYNEQFF.

This clone has more than one count but fewer than ten. The chain employs TRBV7-9 and TRBJ2-3; D perhaps matches TRBD2 (6 bases). Germline V gene data show CDR1 as SEHNR and CDR2 as FQNEAQ (reference sequence). The ends were cut back, 2 bases at V and 6 bases at J, with 12 bases in the middle. The CDR3 extends over 14 amino acids. The CDR3 DNA is TGTGCCAGCAGCTTAAGCCCGGGGGTGGATACGCAGTATTTT. Translated: CASSLSPGVDTQYF.

The J gene is TRBJ2-7, the V gene TRBV2; D may be TRBD1 (5 bases). Trimming removed 6 bases at V and 5 bases at J, with 11 bases between. The V gene's germline CDR1 is SNHLY and CDR2 FYNNEI. This CDR3 has 12 residues. The CDR3 protein is CASRQAPHEQYF. CDR3 DNA sequence: TGTGCCAGCAGACAGGCCCCCCACGAGCAGTACTTC.

The V call is TRBV5-6, the J call TRBJ2-1, with 9 bases matching TRBD2. From germline, CDR1 is SGHDT and CDR2 YYEEEE. This CDR3 spans 15 amino acids. V shed 4 bases and J 3 bases; nucleotides not matched to a gene: 5. CDR3 residues: CASSTASGDYNEQFF. The CDR3 region has the DNA TGTGCCAGCAGCACAGCTAGCGGGGACTACAATGAGCAGTTCTTC.

The chain has TRBV6-4 and TRBJ2-1, with 11 bases matching TRBD2. The junction had 4 bases not matched to a gene; V was cut back by 5 bases and J by 4 bases. The CDR3 runs to 15 residues. The germline gives CDR1 MRHNA, CDR2 SNTAGT. The CDR3 DNA follows: TGTGCCAGCAGTCCCCTAGCGGGGGGTTACAATGAGCAGTTCTTC. Protein: CASSPLAGGYNEQFF.

The chain carries TRBV19 and TRBJ2-2; TRBD2 might be the D (6 bases). The CDR3 sequence is 14 residues long. V was pared by 7 bases and J by 3 bases, with 12 bases between. Germline CDR1 and CDR2: LNHDA and SQIVND (reference sequence). As DNA, the CDR3 is TGTGCCAGTACCCTTAGCGGATACACCGGGGAGCTGTTTTTT. This sequence encodes CASTLSGYTGELFF.

V is TRBV27 and J is TRBJ1-2; 9 positions agree with TRBD1. Germline values: CDR1 MNHEY, CDR2 SMNVEV (reference sequence). The V and J ends lost 7 bases and 4 bases, in that order; junction bases with no gene match: 4. The CDR3 has 13 residues. The CDR3: CASTGTGSYGYTF. In DNA, the CDR3 is TGTGCCAGCACCGGGACAGGGTCCTATGGCTACACCTTC.

This clone occurred a few times. The CDR3 spells CASSEAPRLAGKNIQYF. The DNA for the CDR3 is TGTGCCAGCAGTGAAGCCCCCCGACTAGCGGGGAAAAACATTCAGTACTTC. This chain uses TRBV2 with TRBJ2-4; 11 positions agree with TRBD2. The CDR3 contains 17 residues. Germline CDR1 reads SNHLY; CDR2 reads FYNNEI. V shed 0 bases, J shed 4 bases, and the junction held 5 bases outside the gene matches.

The chain carries TRBV5-1 and TRBJ2-3, with TRBD2 identical over 12 bases. Germline lookup yields CDR1 SGHRS and CDR2 YFSETQ. The CDR3 has 16 residues. V lost 2 bases to trimming and J lost 2 bases; unmatched junction nucleotides: 3. CDR3 amino acids: CASSFPSGGDTDTQYF. CDR3 nucleotides: TGCGCCAGCAGCTTCCCTAGCGGGGGGGACACAGATACGCAGTATTTT.

The chain links TRBV2 to TRBJ2-1; the match to TRBD2 covers 15 bases. Trimming removed 6 bases from V and 10 bases from J; junction bases left unmatched: 10. Germline V gene lookup returns CDR1 SNHLY and CDR2 FYNNEI. This CDR3 is built from 16 residues. The CDR3 DNA reads TGTGCCAGCAGGAGGGGACTAGCGGGGGGCTTGGACGAGCAGTTCTTC. Protein product: CASRRGLAGGLDEQFF.

Comments on this clone: Sequence at one end of the junction differs from germline and may be a read error. This rearrangement joins TRBV7-9 to TRBJ2-2; no firm D call. Germline lookup yields CDR1 SEHNR and CDR2 FQNEAQ (reference sequence). The CDR3 has 12 amino acids. CDR3 in DNA: TGTTCCAGCAGCCGGGACACCGGGGAGCTGTTTTTT. Translating it yields CSSSRDTGELFF. Full variable domain (missing parts from reference TRBV7-9 and TRBJ2-2): DTGVSQNPRHKITKRGQNVTFRCDPISEHNRLYWYRQTLGQGPEFLTYFQNEAQLEKSRLLSDRFSAERPKGSFSTLEIQRTEQGDSAMYLCSSSRDTGELFFGEGSRLTVL.

On this clone: Different DNA sequences within this sample yield the same CDR3. The CDR3 nucleotides are TGCGCCAGCAGCCACCCCGGGACAGGCCAAGAGACCCAGTACTTC. Its protein is CASSHPGTGQETQYF. The chain carries TRBV4-1 and TRBJ2-5; 8 positions match TRBD1. J lost 1 base, V lost 3 bases, and 4 bases had no gene match. CDR3 size: 15 residues. From germline, CDR1 is MGHRA and CDR2 YSYEKL.

This chain joins TRBV4-1 and TRBJ2-2; 9 bases align to TRBD2. Germline lookup yields CDR1 MGHRA and CDR2 YSYEKL. V was pared by 4 bases and J by 8 bases, with 14 bases of the junction left unmatched. The CDR3 has 17 amino acids. The CDR3, as DNA: TGCGCCAGCAGCCTAGGCACGGTGGGGCTAGCGGGAGGGGAGCTGTTTTTT. Its protein product is CASSLGTVGLAGGELFF.

J is TRBJ1-1 and V is TRBV5-1; 9 nucleotides align to TRBD1. V shed 7 bases, J shed 4 bases, and the junction held 11 bases outside the gene matches. Germline V CDR1 and CDR2: SGHRS, YFSETQ. The CDR3 extends over 15 amino acids. The CDR3, as DNA: TGCGCCAGCGCAAACACCGGGACAGGGACCACTGAAGCTTTCTTT. It codes for CASANTGTGTTEAFF.

V and J are TRBV7-2 and TRBJ2-4, with TRBD1 matching 10 bases. The CDR3 contains 16 residues. CDR1 and CDR2 (germline): SGHTA, FQGNSA. V gave up 5 bases and J gave up 2 bases; unmatched junction bases: 6. The CDR3 spells CASSIDRGLPKNIQYF. CDR3 bases: TGTGCCAGCAGCATAGACAGGGGGCTCCCCAAAAACATTCAGTACTTC.

This chain links TRBV6-5 with TRBJ1-2; possible D gene TRBD1, 5 bases. V lost 8 bases to trimming and J lost 2 bases, with 15 bases between them. The CDR3 spans 14 residues. CDR1 MNHEY and CDR2 SVGAGI come from the germline V gene. The CDR3 region is CASLAPGVNYGYTF. CDR3 in DNA: TGTGCCAGCCTGGCCCCGGGGGTAAACTATGGCTACACCTTC.

This clone was picked up a small number of times. The chain links TRBV30 to TRBJ2-7; 11 positions agree with TRBD1. CDR1 GTSNPN and CDR2 SVGIG come from the germline V gene (reference sequence). V gave up 5 bases and J gave up 3 bases; unmatched junction bases: 6. The CDR3 totals 14 residues. The CDR3 sequence: CAWAVGTGGYEQYF. In DNA, the CDR3 is TGTGCCTGGGCTGTCGGGACAGGGGGCTACGAGCAGTACTTC. Filled out from reference TRBV30 and TRBJ2-7, the complete variable domain reads SQTIHQWPATLVQPVGSPLSLECTVEGTSNPNLYWYRQAAGRGLQLLFYSVGIGQISSEVPQNLSASRPQDRQFILSSKKLLLSDSGFYLCAWAVGTGGYEQYFGPGTRLTVT.

The sample holds one count of this clone. The CDR3 loop reads CASSVGYNQPQHF. The CDR3 DNA sequence: TGTGCCAGCAGCGTAGGTTACAATCAGCCCCAGCATTTT. This rearrangement joins TRBV9 to TRBJ1-5; D not certain. V lost 0 bases and J 3 bases, leaving 4 bases between the germline ends. CDR3 length equals 13 residues. Looked up from germline, CDR1 is SGDLS and CDR2 is YYNGEE.

This chain uses TRBV6-5 with TRBJ1-1; 7 bases align to TRBD1. CDR1 and CDR2 (germline): MNHEY, SVGAGI. This CDR3 is built from 14 residues. With 6 bases clipped from V and 1 base from J, the junction kept 5 bases outside the gene matches. In DNA form, the CDR3 reads TGTGCCAGCAGAAGGACAGGCGAGAACACTGAAGCTTTCTTT. This gives the protein CASRRTGENTEAFF.

The V call is TRBV6-1, the J call TRBJ2-3, with TRBD1 matching over 11 bases. After removal of 6 bases from V and 7 bases from J, the junction contained 6 bases not matched to a gene. CDR3 length: 14 amino acids. Germline V CDR1 and CDR2: MNHNS, SASEGT. CDR3 nucleotides: TGTGCCAGCAGCCCGGGACAGGGGGTAAATACGCAGTATTTT. It yields the protein CASSPGQGVNTQYF.

The V and J genes are TRBV19 and TRBJ1-6, with 8 bases fitting TRBD1. The CDR3 runs to 13 residues. Germline V lookup: CDR1 LNHDA, CDR2 SQIVND (reference sequence). V shed 4 bases, J shed 13 bases, and the junction held 6 bases outside the gene matches. CDR3 sequence: CASSSRGLGPLHF. The DNA for the CDR3 is TGTGCCAGTAGTAGCAGGGGGCTGGGGCCCCTCCACTTT. Using reference TRBV19 and TRBJ1-6 for the parts outside the CDR3, the full variable domain is DGGITQSPKYLFRKEGQNVTLSCEQNLNHDAMYWYRQDPGQGLRLIYYSQIVNDFQKGDIAEGYSVSREKKESFPLTVTSAQKNPTAFYLCASSSRGLGPLHFGNGTRLTVT.

As DNA, the CDR3 is TGTGCCAGCAGCCTCCTAATAGCGGGGGGGCCCTATGAGCAGTTCTTC. It codes for CASSLLIAGGPYEQFF. The chain couples TRBV7-6 to TRBJ2-1, with 11 bases matching TRBD2. Per germline, CDR1 SGHVS and CDR2 FNYEAQ. J lost 8 bases, V lost 5 bases, and 11 bases had no gene match. The CDR3 consists of 16 residues. The variable domain in full, with the rest retrieved from reference TRBV7-6 and TRBJ2-1, is GAGVSQSPRYKVTKRGQDVALRCDPISGHVSLYWYRQALGQGPEFLTYFNYEAQQDKSGLPNDRFSAERPEGSISTLTIQRTEQRDSAMYRCASSLLIAGGPYEQFFGPGTRLTVL.

V is TRBV19 and J is TRBJ1-1; no clear D gene. V was pared by 0 bases and J by 2 bases, with 16 bases between. The CDR3 runs to 17 residues. Germline V gene lookup returns CDR1 LNHDA and CDR2 SQIVND (reference sequence). The CDR3 DNA follows: TGTGCCAGTAGTATAGAGGGGAAAGGACGGGGAAACACTGAAGCTTTCTTT. It translates to CASSIEGKGRGNTEAFF.

The J gene is TRBJ2-3, the V gene TRBV7-9; 9 nucleotides match TRBD2. There are 17 residues in the CDR3. Germline assignment: CDR1 SEHNR and CDR2 FQNEAQ (reference sequence). Unmatched junction bases numbered 9, after V lost 2 bases and J lost 3 bases. CDR3: CASSLPRAGGPTDTQYF. For the CDR3, the DNA is TGTGCCAGCAGCTTACCACGGGCGGGGGGGCCTACAGATACGCAGTATTTT.

The chain recombines TRBV7-9 with TRBJ2-7; no definite D call. The CDR3 covers 13 residues. Trimming stripped 3 bases from V and 2 bases from J, with 8 bases between. From germline, CDR1 is SEHNR and CDR2 FQNEAQ (reference sequence). CDR3 sequence (DNA): TGTGCCAGCAGCTTCGAGGCAACCTACGAGCAGTACTTC. Encoded protein: CASSFEATYEQYF.

The chain is built from TRBV7-6 and TRBJ2-3; TRBD2 matches 8 bases. There are 17 residues in the CDR3. V lost 2 bases and J lost 3; bases outside the gene matches: 10. The V gene's germline CDR1 is SGHVS and CDR2 FNYEAQ. This chain's CDR3 is CASSLWAGGHGTDTQYF. The DNA of the CDR3 is TGTGCCAGCAGCTTATGGGCGGGGGGCCACGGGACAGATACGCAGTATTTT.

The chain combines TRBV30 with TRBJ2-2; TRBD1 aligns across 7 bases. After removal of 4 bases from V and 7 bases from J, the junction contained 6 bases not matched to a gene. The CDR3 contains 13 residues. The germline gives CDR1 GTSNPN, CDR2 SVGIG (reference sequence). Written as DNA, the CDR3 is TGTGCCTGGAATGGACAGGAAGTCGGGGAGCTGTTTTTT. Translated, it gives CAWNGQEVGELFF.

The chain is built from TRBV5-6 and TRBJ1-2; a weak D match, TRBD1 (5 bases). Germline CDR1 reads SGHDT; CDR2 reads YYEEEE. The V gene lost 3 bases and the J gene lost 8 bases, with 14 bases spanning the gap. The CDR3 contains 13 residues. CDR3 amino acids: CASSSGGATGYTF. Written as DNA, the CDR3 is TGTGCCAGCAGCTCAGGCGGGGCGACGGGCTACACCTTC.

V gene TRBV7-8 combines with J gene TRBJ2-5, with 8 bases identical to TRBD1. V was pared by 7 bases and J by 5 bases, with 6 bases of the junction left unmatched. The CDR3 runs 13 residues. Germline CDR1 reads SGHVS; CDR2 reads FQNEAQ. The CDR3: CASTQGAVETQYF. In DNA, the CDR3 is TGTGCCAGCACCCAGGGGGCTGTTGAGACCCAGTACTTC.

The chain combines TRBV9 with TRBJ1-1, with 7 bases fitting TRBD1. V dropped 0 bases and J dropped 6; count of bases not matched to a gene: 5. This CDR3 has 14 amino acids. From germline, CDR1 is SGDLS and CDR2 YYNGEE. CDR3 nucleotides: TGTGCCAGCAGCGTAGGACAGGGAAGGGCTGAAGCTTTCTTT. Amino acid sequence: CASSVGQGRAEAFF.

This clone was observed once. The V gene is TRBV7-3, the J gene TRBJ2-5; 9 nucleotides line up with TRBD2. V lost 1 base to trimming and J lost 4 bases; unmatched junction nucleotides: 7. This CDR3 has 16 amino acids. Germline V lookup: CDR1 SGHTA, CDR2 FQGTGA. CDR3 sequence: CASSLMASGEGETQYF. The DNA of the CDR3 is TGTGCCAGCAGCTTAATGGCTAGCGGGGAAGGAGAGACCCAGTACTTC.